This record concerns one T cell receptor beta chain sequence. The antigen remains unidentified. The time point denotes: new active TB diagnosis, blood taken before or within 7 days of starting treatment. The data belong to a study of T cells in tuberculosis. About the study: This South African cohort compared adolescents with or without latent tuberculosis against adults with active tuberculosis. PBMC were archived before or within 7 days of starting treatment.

Study-wide findings and caveats: Samples were chosen by availability of cryopreserved specimens.

The repertoire was sequenced with immunoSEQ multiplex PCR; TCRdb's copy has only in-frame clones and lacks some. The sample lists about 34,000 clones; under 95% were seen once. The CDR3 spans 14 residues. After removal of 7 bases from V and 5 bases from J, the junction contained 6 bases not matched to a gene. Germline-derived CDR1 and CDR2 are MNHNY and SVGAGI (reference sequence). The starting material was PBMCs, obtained at tuberculosis diagnosis. V gene TRBV6-6 combines with J gene TRBJ1-4; TRBD1 matches 8 bases. The receptor was derived from an adult with tuberculosis. In DNA, the CDR3 is TGTGCCAGCACCCCGGGACAGGAAAATGAAAAACTGTTTTTT. Translation: CASTPGQENEKLFF.